What follows are 13 T cell receptor beta chains derived from one specimen sequenced in a study of monozygotic twins with inflammatory bowel disease. TCRdb reprocessed the 5' RACE reads and keeps a single row for each CDR3 protein, giving no DNA. The listing records tens of thousands of distinct CDR3 sequences. The sequencing input was blood. The receptors stem from a human donor with ulcerative colitis or Crohn's disease, or a healthy co-twin of an affected twin (not recorded which).

The rearrangement joins TRBV7-9 to TRBJ2-7; TCRdb's D call, TRBD1, is unchecked because there is no DNA. This CDR3 is built from 16 residues. Per germline, CDR1 SEHNR and CDR2 FQNEAQ (reference sequence). CDR3 residues: CASSLGTGFGTNEQYF.

The V gene is TRBV20-1, the J gene TRBJ2-7; checking the TCRdb D call of TRBD1 is not possible without DNA. This CDR3 has 15 amino acids. Germline values: CDR1 DFQATT, CDR2 SNEGSKA (reference sequence). Here the CDR3 reads CSAQKQGQGLYEQYF.

The V call is TRBV5-6, the J call TRBJ2-7. The CDR3 is made up of 11 amino acids. Looked up from germline, CDR1 is SGHDT and CDR2 is YYEEEE. This CDR3 reads CASSQRNKQYF. Looking up the rest from reference TRBV5-6 and TRBJ2-7 gives the full variable domain: DAGVTQSPTHLIKTRGQQVTLRCSPKSGHDTVSWYQQALGQGPQFIFQYYEEEERQRGNFPDRFSGHQFPNYSSELNVNALLLGDSALYLCASSQRNKQYFGPGTRLTVT.

The CDR3 protein is CSAISPLGLTYEQYF. The chain couples TRBV20-1 to TRBJ2-7; TCRdb's D call of TRBD1 is untestable without DNA. The CDR3 has 15 amino acids. The germline V gene has CDR1 DFQATT and CDR2 SNEGSKA (reference sequence).

V usage is TRBV4-1 and J usage is TRBJ2-7; there is no DNA to check the TCRdb D call of TRBD1. CDR1 is MGHRA and CDR2 is YSYEKL in the germline V gene. The CDR3 is 16 amino acids. This chain's CDR3 is CASSQAAAPGAYEQYF.

V is TRBV4-1 and J is TRBJ2-7; TCRdb's D call of TRBD2 is untestable without DNA. CDR1 and CDR2 (germline): MGHRA, YSYEKL. This CDR3 has 15 amino acids. CDR3 in amino acids: CASSQKGTSDYEQYF.

This clonotype is labeled medium-sized based on frequency. The chain is built from TRBV5-1 and TRBJ2-7; TCRdb selects TRBD1, and the lack of DNA leaves this call unchecked. The CDR3 covers 11 residues. CDR1 is SGHRS and CDR2 is YFSETQ in the germline V gene. The CDR3 here is CASRGETEQYF.

The chain joins TRBV20-1 to TRBJ1-1; the D gene TCRdb calls, TRBD1, cannot be checked with no DNA. CDR3 length: 14 amino acids. Germline V gene lookup returns CDR1 DFQATT and CDR2 SNEGSKA (reference sequence). The CDR3 loop is CSARAGTVNTEAFF.

The chain carries TRBV18 and TRBJ2-7; the D call from TCRdb, TRBD1, cannot be confirmed without DNA. Looked up from germline, CDR1 is KGHSH and CDR2 is LQKENI. The CDR3 totals 15 residues. The CDR3 sequence: CASSHGTGEAYEQYF. Supplemented by reference TRBV18 and TRBJ2-7, the full variable domain reads NAGVMQNPRHLVRRRGQEARLRCSPMKGHSHVYWYRQLPEEGLKFMVYLQKENIIDESGMPKERFSAEFPKEGPSILRIQQVVRGDSAAYFCASSHGTGEAYEQYFGPGTRLTVT.

The V gene is TRBV3-1, the J gene TRBJ2-7; TCRdb lists TRBD1, though no DNA is available to test this call. The CDR3 loop spans 13 amino acids. The germline V gene has CDR1 LGHDT and CDR2 YNNKEL (reference sequence). CDR3 protein: CASSLDRAYEQYF.

The rearrangement joins TRBV6-1 to TRBJ2-1; the D gene TCRdb calls, TRBD2, cannot be checked with no DNA. The CDR3 consists of 13 residues. Germline V CDR1 and CDR2: MNHNS, SASEGT. The CDR3 reads CASGGTSYNEQFF.

The chain employs TRBV5-1 and TRBJ2-1; TCRdb names TRBD2, which stays unverified in the absence of DNA. Germline V lookup: CDR1 SGHRS, CDR2 YFSETQ. CDR3 length: 22 amino acids. The CDR3 sequence: CASSFMASGGDLLSSSYNEQFF. Full variable domain (rest looked up from reference TRBV5-1 and TRBJ2-1): KAGVTQTPRYLIKTRGQQVTLSCSPISGHRSVSWYQQTPGQGLQFLFEYFSETQRNKGNFPGRFSGRQFSNSRSEMNVSTLELGDSALYLCASSFMASGGDLLSSSYNEQFFGPGTRLTVL.

The chain recombines TRBV6-2 or TRBV6-3 with TRBJ2-7. CDR1 and CDR2 (germline): MNHEY, SVGEGT. This CDR3 comprises 12 residues. The CDR3 is CASSYLNYEQYF.